Included here is one T cell receptor beta chain sequence, with context. Its antigen remains unknown. Germline and genes here are mouse. The CDR3 is cut off 1 residue early in the read; its end comes from the germline J gene. The sample originates from a study of tissue T cells after allogeneic stem cell transplantation. Profiled with immunoSEQ multiplex PCR; TCRdb holds only in-frame clones, not every one. In the table there are roughly 45,000 clones, over 65% of which are singletons. Between the trimmed V and J ends, which lost 3 bases and 1 base, there was a span of 7 bases. The CDR3 spans 14 residues. Per the germline V gene, CDR1 is NSQYPW and CDR2 is LRSPGD (reference sequence). General study points: Sampling depth was limited, and the cohort was small and clinically varied. Blood and spleen captured only part of the tissue TCR repertoire. Motif-based clustering found tissue-specific repertoire signatures shared across patients, though few clones were shared.

The material sequenced was sorted cells pooled from one or two spleens. The chain employs TRBV1 and TRBJ1-3; possible D gene TRBD1, 6 bases. This TCR was sampled from a pool of C57BL/6 mice in good health. CDR3 DNA (partial): TGCACCTGCAGTGCCAGGGGATCTGGAAATACGCTCTAT. Amino acid sequence: CTCSARGSGNTLY. The entire CDR3 sequence reads CTCSARGSGNTLYF.